Shown below are 10 T cell receptor beta chains from a single sample sequenced in a study of blood T cell repertoires in COVID-19. The method was immunoSEQ multiplex PCR; TCRdb's version includes in-frame clones alone and lacks a portion of them. The sample gives a few hundred thousand clones, roughly 90% of which show up once; 0.95% to 1.5% is in the top ten. Sequencing was carried out using peripheral blood. The receptors were gathered from a middle-aged man with acute or convalescent COVID-19.

The chain couples TRBV9 to TRBJ2-1; the match to TRBD1 covers 7 bases. Germline V gene sequence: CDR1 SGDLS, CDR2 YYNGEE. Trimming cost V 4 bases and J 3 bases; bases outside gene matches: 4. This CDR3 region has 14 residues. The CDR3 region has the DNA TGTGCCAGCAGCAACGGGACAGTCTACAATGAGCAGTTCTTC. Translation: CASSNGTVYNEQFF.

The J gene is TRBJ2-7, the V gene TRBV7-3; 7 nucleotides align to TRBD2. The trim removed 0 bases at V and 0 bases at J, leaving 5 bases unmatched. The CDR3 is made up of 16 amino acids. Germline CDR1 SGHTA, CDR2 FQGTGA. CDR3 loop: CASSLTGGTTSYEQYF. CDR3 nucleotides: TGTGCCAGCAGCTTAACCGGGGGGACTACCTCCTACGAGCAGTACTTC. Looking up the rest from reference TRBV7-3 and TRBJ2-7 gives the full variable domain: GAGVSQTPSNKVTEKGKYVELRCDPISGHTALYWYRQSLGQGPEFLIYFQGTGAADDSGLPNDRFFAVRPEGSVSTLKIQRTERGDSAVYLCASSLTGGTTSYEQYFGPGTRLTVT.

On this clone: This sample includes further DNA sequences coding for the same CDR3. V is TRBV7-9 and J is TRBJ1-2, with a weak D call TRBD1 (5 bases). Germline CDR1 reads SEHNR; CDR2 reads FQNEAQ (reference sequence). The CDR3 is 13 amino acids. The germline V and J ends were trimmed by 5 bases and 4 bases, with 11 bases remaining between them. The CDR3 DNA is TGTGCCAGCAGCCCGGGGGGAGGCTATGGCTACACCTTC. Translating gives CASSPGGGYGYTF.

This chain joins TRBV12-3 or TRBV12-4 and TRBJ1-2; 7 nucleotides align to TRBD1. The CDR3 sequence is 13 residues long. V dropped 6 bases and J dropped 4; count of bases not matched to a gene: 5. CDR3 coding DNA: TGTGCCAGCAGCCGTAACAGGGGCTATGGCTACACCTTC. Protein: CASSRNRGYGYTF.

V is TRBV14 and J is TRBJ2-1; D perhaps matches TRBD2 (6 bases). Germline V lookup: CDR1 SGHDN, CDR2 FVKESK. The CDR3 covers 15 residues. Trimming shortened V by 5 bases and J by 2 bases, and 13 bases separated the two germline ends. CDR3 DNA: TGTGCCAGCAGCTCCCGGGGGTGGACCTACAATGAGCAGTTCTTC. It encodes CASSSRGWTYNEQFF.

The chain recombines TRBV6-2 or TRBV6-3 with TRBJ1-1; 7 bases match TRBD1. CDR1 and CDR2 from the germline V gene are MNHEY and SVGEGT. With 0 bases clipped from V and 7 bases from J, the junction kept 8 bases outside the gene matches. The CDR3 consists of 15 residues. The DNA for the CDR3 is TGTGCCAGCAGTTACTCGACAGGGCGTAAGGGTGAAGCTTTCTTT. Translated: CASSYSTGRKGEAFF.

The chain carries TRBV30 and TRBJ1-6; no clear D. V was cut by 0 bases and J by 8 bases, with 11 bases left in between. The germline V gene encodes CDR1 GTSNPN and CDR2 SVGIG (reference sequence). This CDR3 spans 14 amino acids. CDR3 residues: CAWSVGLEDSPLHF. DNA of the CDR3: TGTGCCTGGAGTGTAGGTTTGGAGGATTCACCCCTCCACTTT.

A single count supports this clone. This sequence joins TRBV6-2 or TRBV6-3 and TRBJ1-6; possible D gene TRBD1, 5 bases. The CDR3 is 15 residues long. Germline V lookup: CDR1 MNHEY, CDR2 SVGEGT. V dropped 3 bases and J dropped 7 bases, with 13 bases sitting between them. This chain's CDR3 is CASSYEVQENSPLHF. Here the CDR3 DNA reads TGTGCCAGCAGTTATGAGGTACAGGAAAATTCACCCCTCCACTTT.

This clone was counted once. The rearrangement links TRBV5-1 to TRBJ2-7; 7 positions match TRBD1. Germline V lookup: CDR1 SGHRS, CDR2 YFSETQ. With 3 bases clipped from V and 3 bases from J, the junction kept 6 bases outside the gene matches. The CDR3 is 14 residues long. The CDR3 nucleotides are TGCGCCAGCAGCTACGCCGGGACAGTCTACGAGCAGTACTTC. Amino acid sequence: CASSYAGTVYEQYF.

The gene calls are TRBV7-3 and TRBJ2-3, with 10 bases aligning to TRBD2. The V gene end was trimmed by 5 bases and the J gene end by 3 bases; junction bases not matched to a gene: 8. This CDR3 contains 16 residues. Germline-derived CDR1 and CDR2 are SGHTA and FQGTGA. CDR3 in amino acids: CASSLVGAGGTDTQYF. CDR3 DNA: TGTGCCAGCAGCCTGGTGGGAGCGGGGGGGACAGATACGCAGTATTTT. Variable domain in full (rest from reference TRBV7-3 and TRBJ2-3): GAGVSQTPSNKVTEKGKYVELRCDPISGHTALYWYRQSLGQGPEFLIYFQGTGAADDSGLPNDRFFAVRPEGSVSTLKIQRTERGDSAVYLCASSLVGAGGTDTQYFGPGTRLTVL.